The 7 T cell receptor beta chains below all came from one sample that was sequenced in a study of PD-1 blockade in classical Hodgkin lymphoma. Profiled with immunoSEQ multiplex PCR; TCRdb holds only in-frame clones, not every one. The profile shows some 10,000 clones, about 70% of them singletons. Brentuximab vedotin exposure varied, and every patient relapsed after autologous stem cell transplantation. Negative magnetic selection isolated CD4+ T cells from thawed PBMCs. The material sequenced was CD4+ T cells from blood, taken at baseline. These receptors all stem from a human donor with classical Hodgkin lymphoma.

This clone has just a few counts. This chain connects TRBV11-1 to TRBJ2-2; no clear D gene. The germline V gene has CDR1 SGHAT and CDR2 FQDESV (reference sequence). CDR3 size: 15 residues. V was cut by 1 base and J by 7 bases, with 13 bases left in between. CDR3 in amino acids: CASSLGAAWDGELFF. The DNA for the CDR3 is TGTGCCAGCAGCTTAGGCGCAGCCTGGGACGGGGAGCTGTTTTTT.

The count of this clone is one. The gene calls are TRBV7-2 and TRBJ2-3; 10 bases map to TRBD2. The CDR3 totals 17 residues. J was trimmed by 4 bases and V by 0 bases; bases with no gene match: 7. Germline loops: CDR1 SGHTA, CDR2 FQGNSA. The CDR3 loop is CASSLALLAGHPDTQYF. The CDR3 DNA reads as TGTGCCAGCAGCTTAGCGTTACTAGCGGGACACCCAGATACGCAGTATTTT.

The CDR3 DNA follows: TGTGCCAGTAGTCCGGGGGCCCAGGAGACCCAGTACTTC. Translation gives CASSPGAQETQYF. This chain uses TRBV19 with TRBJ2-5, with D perhaps being TRBD1 or TRBD2 (6 bases each). Trimming left V 5 bases short and J 5 bases short, with 12 bases between. CDR1 and CDR2 (germline): LNHDA, SQIVND (reference sequence). The CDR3 length is 13 residues. Drawing the rest from reference TRBV19 and TRBJ2-5, the complete variable domain is DGGITQSPKYLFRKEGQNVTLSCEQNLNHDAMYWYRQDPGQGLRLIYYSQIVNDFQKGDIAEGYSVSREKKESFPLTVTSAQKNPTAFYLCASSPGAQETQYFGPGTRLLVL.

This sequence joins TRBV12-5 and TRBJ2-5; weak D call: TRBD1 (6 bases). This CDR3 is 14 amino acids long. V lost 6 bases and J lost 2, with 13 bases in between. In germline, CDR1 is LGHNT, CDR2 FRNRAP. As DNA, the CDR3 is TGTGCTAGTGGCCCGGGGACAAGTCAAGAGACCCAGTACTTC. Translated: CASGPGTSQETQYF. The full variable domain, with the rest looked up from reference TRBV12-5 and TRBJ2-5, is DARVTQTPRHKVTEMGQEVTMRCQPILGHNTVFWYRQTMMQGLELLAYFRNRAPLDDSGMPKDRFSAEMPDATLATLKIQPSEPRDSAVYFCASGPGTSQETQYFGPGTRLLVL.

V gene TRBV5-1 combines with J gene TRBJ2-1; D gene unclear. The germline V gene has CDR1 SGHRS and CDR2 YFSETQ. The CDR3 is made up of 16 amino acids. Trimming took 2 bases from V and 4 from J, leaving 16 bases between them. CDR3 loop: CASSLHLDPTYNEQFF. CDR3 sequence (DNA): TGCGCCAGCAGCTTACATCTCGATCCTACGTACAATGAGCAGTTCTTC. The whole variable domain, remainder taken from reference TRBV5-1 and TRBJ2-1, is KAGVTQTPRYLIKTRGQQVTLSCSPISGHRSVSWYQQTPGQGLQFLFEYFSETQRNKGNFPGRFSGRQFSNSRSEMNVSTLELGDSALYLCASSLHLDPTYNEQFFGPGTRLTVL.

This chain uses TRBV20-1 with TRBJ1-1; no clear D. CDR3 length: 11 residues. Trimming cost V 6 bases and J 6 bases, with 11 bases left between them. Germline loops: CDR1 DFQATT, CDR2 SNEGSKA (reference sequence). CDR3 sequence reads: CSAAGFAEAFF. The DNA for the CDR3 is TGCAGTGCCGCGGGTTTCGCTGAAGCTTTCTTT.

The rearrangement uses TRBV6-4 and TRBJ1-1; D is unresolved. The CDR3 covers 14 residues. V was clipped by 5 bases and J by 5 bases, with 15 bases between them. CDR1 MRHNA and CDR2 SNTAGT come from the germline V gene. The CDR3 region has the DNA TGTGCCAGCAGTAAACCCTCCCTGTGGACTGAAGCTTTCTTT. The encoded protein is CASSKPSLWTEAFF.